This TCR beta chain was identified during a study of T cells in Graves' hyperthyroidism and ophthalmopathy. Amplified TCR beta CDR3 regions derived from RNA transcripts. Carried out on the TCR CDR3, a first-round RT-PCR used the HTBI primer set. A single record per CDR3 protein comes from TCRdb applying MiXCR to the multiplex PCR reads. The sample lists approximately 600,000 distinct CDR3 sequences, over 12% seen once, with approximately 4.2% in the top ten. Findings and caveats of the study: The model predicted ophthalmopathy a median approximately seven months before onset.

The CDR3 has 16 amino acids. Per the germline V gene, CDR1 is SGHAT and CDR2 is FQNNGV. Trimming removed 3 bases at V and 4 bases at J, with 17 bases between. Note on this clonotype: No antigen is known for it.

Specimen: blood. The sequence was collected from a woman in her thirties or forties with Graves' ophthalmopathy. V gene TRBV11-2 combines with J gene TRBJ2-3; either TRBD1 or TRBD2 may supply D (5 bases each). The CDR3: CASSLTGTKGSDTQYF. The CDR3 region has the DNA TGTGCCAGCAGCTTGACCGGGACCAAAGGTTCAGATACGCAGTATTTT.